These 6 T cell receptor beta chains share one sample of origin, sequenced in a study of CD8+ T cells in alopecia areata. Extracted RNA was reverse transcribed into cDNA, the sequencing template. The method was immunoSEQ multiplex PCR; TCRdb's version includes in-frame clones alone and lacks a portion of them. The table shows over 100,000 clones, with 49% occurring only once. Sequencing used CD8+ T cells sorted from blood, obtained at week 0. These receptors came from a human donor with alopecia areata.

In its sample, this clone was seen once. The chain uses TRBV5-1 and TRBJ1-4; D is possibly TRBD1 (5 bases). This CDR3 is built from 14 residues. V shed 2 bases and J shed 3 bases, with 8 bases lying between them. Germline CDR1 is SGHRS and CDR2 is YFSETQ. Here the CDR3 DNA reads TGCGCCAGCAGCTTCAGGGACCCTAATGAAAAACTGTTTTTT. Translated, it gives CASSFRDPNEKLFF. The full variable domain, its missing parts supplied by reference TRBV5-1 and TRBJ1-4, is KAGVTQTPRYLIKTRGQQVTLSCSPISGHRSVSWYQQTPGQGLQFLFEYFSETQRNKGNFPGRFSGRQFSNSRSEMNVSTLELGDSALYLCASSFRDPNEKLFFGSGTQLSVL.

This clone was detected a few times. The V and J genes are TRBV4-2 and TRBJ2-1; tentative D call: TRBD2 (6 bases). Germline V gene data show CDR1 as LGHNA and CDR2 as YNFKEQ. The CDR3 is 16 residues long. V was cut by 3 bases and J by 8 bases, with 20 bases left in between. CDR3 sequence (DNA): TGTGCCAGCAGCCATGCCTCGGGACTCCTTGACGATGAGCAGTTCTTC. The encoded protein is CASSHASGLLDDEQFF.

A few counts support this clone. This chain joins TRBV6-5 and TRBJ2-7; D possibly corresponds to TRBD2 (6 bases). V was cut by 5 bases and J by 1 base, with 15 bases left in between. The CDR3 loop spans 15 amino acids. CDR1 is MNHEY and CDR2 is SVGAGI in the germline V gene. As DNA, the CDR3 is TGTGCCAGCAGTCTAGGGTGGGAGGCTTCCTACGAGCAGTACTTC. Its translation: CASSLGWEASYEQYF.

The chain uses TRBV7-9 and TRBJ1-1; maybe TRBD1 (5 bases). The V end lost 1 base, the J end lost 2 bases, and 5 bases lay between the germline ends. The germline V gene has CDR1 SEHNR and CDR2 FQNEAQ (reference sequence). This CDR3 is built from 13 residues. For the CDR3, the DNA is TGTGCCAGCAGCTTAGGGGACAACACTGAAGCTTTCTTT. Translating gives CASSLGDNTEAFF.

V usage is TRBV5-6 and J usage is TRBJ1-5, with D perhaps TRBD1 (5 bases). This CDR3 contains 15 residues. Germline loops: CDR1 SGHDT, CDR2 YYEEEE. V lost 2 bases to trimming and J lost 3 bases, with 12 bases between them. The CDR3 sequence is CASSLGGGPNQPQHF. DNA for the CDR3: TGTGCCAGCAGCTTAGGTGGGGGACCCAATCAGCCCCAGCATTTT.

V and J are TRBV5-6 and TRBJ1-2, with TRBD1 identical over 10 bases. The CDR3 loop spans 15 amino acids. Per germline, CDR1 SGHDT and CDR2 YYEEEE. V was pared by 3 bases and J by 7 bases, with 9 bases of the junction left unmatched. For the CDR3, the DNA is TGTGCCAGCAGCTGGGGTTCCGGGACAGGGGTTGGCTACACCTTC. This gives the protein CASSWGSGTGVGYTF.